Presented here are 16 T cell receptor beta chains from one specimen sequenced in a study of blood T cells in healthy people across ages. Next came a second PCR, run for about 7 to 11 cycles, which used a sample-barcoded 5' primer along with a J-beta primer mix. TCRdb used MiXCR to reprocess the 5' RACE reads, holding one entry per CDR3 protein. Of about a million distinct CDR3 sequences detected, roughly 47% appear once; the ten largest clones hold about 21%. The source material was blood. The receptors were gathered from a woman aged 55-70 years in good health.

The table lists this clonotype with a few counts. The chain is built from TRBV12-3 or TRBV12-4 and TRBJ1-4; possible D gene TRBD1, 6 bases. The CDR3 has 16 residues. V dropped 3 bases and J dropped 6 bases, with 17 bases sitting between them. The DNA of the CDR3 is TGTGCCAGCAGTTTCAACGGACAGATGGAGTATGAAAAACTGTTTTTT. Translated, it gives CASSFNGQMEYEKLFF.

This clonotype has only a few counts. The chain couples TRBV20-1 to TRBJ2-4, with TRBD1 as a possible D gene (6 bases). V was pared by 0 bases and J by 1 base, with 7 bases between. The CDR3 sequence is 14 residues long. Germline V CDR1 and CDR2: DFQATT, SNEGSKA (reference sequence). CDR3 nucleotides: TGCAGTGCTAGAGACACAGGGGCCAAAAACATTCAGTACTTC. Translated, it gives CSARDTGAKNIQYF.

The genes are TRBV6-2 or TRBV6-3 and TRBJ2-2, with D unclear. Between the trimmed V and J ends, which lost 2 bases and 2 bases, there was a span of 12 bases. The CDR3 is 16 residues long. The germline V gene has CDR1 MNHEY and CDR2 SVGEGT. The chain's CDR3 is CASSYGVTINTGELFF. CDR3 in DNA: TGTGCCAGCAGTTACGGCGTGACAATTAACACCGGGGAGCTGTTTTTT.

In this sample, this clonotype turned up many times. This chain uses TRBV6-2 or TRBV6-3 with TRBJ2-6; D perhaps matches TRBD1 (6 bases). This CDR3 is built from 16 residues. Trimming took off 7 bases at V and 1 base at J, with 14 bases between the two ends. Looked up from germline, CDR1 is MNHEY and CDR2 is SVGEGT. The CDR3 DNA reads as TGTGCCAGCAACCCGACAGGAAGTTCTGGGGCCAACGTCCTGACTTTC. It yields the protein CASNPTGSSGANVLTF.

The rearrangement uses TRBV9 and TRBJ2-7; 9 bases agree with TRBD1. The V gene's germline CDR1 is SGDLS and CDR2 YYNGEE. V dropped 3 bases and J dropped 4; count of bases not matched to a gene: 11. CDR3 length equals 16 residues. The chain's CDR3 is CASSGDRAPSPYEQYF. CDR3 coding DNA: TGTGCCAGCAGCGGGGACAGGGCCCCGTCCCCTTACGAGCAGTACTTC.

The rearrangement links TRBV6-2 or TRBV6-3 to TRBJ2-1; D remains ambiguous. From germline, CDR1 is MNHEY and CDR2 SVGEGT. Between the trimmed V and J ends, which lost 8 bases and 3 bases, there was a span of 17 bases. The length of the CDR3 is 15 residues. The CDR3 region is CASGRPRLGYNEQFF. DNA of the CDR3: TGTGCCAGCGGGCGACCGAGACTCGGCTACAATGAGCAGTTCTTC.

This clonotype showed up just a few times. The rearrangement links TRBV5-6 to TRBJ2-5; TRBD1 aligns across 8 bases. J gave up 6 bases and V 2 bases, and 6 bases lay outside the gene matches. The length of the CDR3 is 14 residues. Looked up from germline, CDR1 is SGHDT and CDR2 is YYEEEE. The CDR3 region has the DNA TGTGCCAGCAGCTTTCAGCAGGGGGCGAAGACCCAGTACTTC. Protein product: CASSFQQGAKTQYF.

DNA for the CDR3: TGTGCCAGCAGCGTTAGGGTTCCGTACGAGCAGTACTTC. Translating gives CASSVRVPYEQYF. V and J are TRBV7-2 and TRBJ2-7; D unresolved. CDR3 size: 13 residues. Germline CDR1 and CDR2: SGHTA and FQGNSA. Trimming left V 5 bases short and J 4 bases short, with 12 bases between.

The V call is TRBV20-1, the J call TRBJ1-5, with TRBD1 identical over 8 bases. V dropped 6 bases and J dropped 5; count of bases not matched to a gene: 9. The CDR3 length is 14 residues. CDR1 and CDR2 (germline): DFQATT, SNEGSKA (reference sequence). CDR3 bases: TGCAGTGCCAGGGAGGACAGGGACTATCAGCCCCAGCATTTT. Protein: CSAREDRDYQPQHF.

This clonotype turned up a few times. This sequence joins TRBV4-2 and TRBJ2-3, with TRBD2 identical over 8 bases. From germline, CDR1 is LGHNA and CDR2 YNFKEQ. The CDR3 is 16 amino acids. V was clipped by 0 bases and J by 6 bases; unmatched bases: 8. CDR3 loop: CASSQEGASGSDTQYF. CDR3 in DNA: TGTGCCAGCAGCCAAGAGGGGGCTAGCGGGTCCGATACGCAGTATTTT.

V gene TRBV6-5 combines with J gene TRBJ2-7; 7 bases map to TRBD2. Germline CDR1 and CDR2: MNHEY and SVGAGI. This CDR3 is built from 11 residues. V dropped 6 bases and J dropped 5; count of bases not matched to a gene: 1. The CDR3 DNA sequence: TGTGCCAGCAGGCGGGGGAACGAGCAGTACTTC. Translation gives CASRRGNEQYF.

This clonotype was detected a few times. The chain couples TRBV3-1 to TRBJ2-1, with D unresolved. With 1 base removed from V and 10 bases from J, the gap between germline ends came to 11 bases. From germline, CDR1 is LGHDT and CDR2 YNNKEL (reference sequence). The length of the CDR3 is 13 residues. The CDR3 nucleotides read TGTGCCAGCAGCCAAGTGTATATAGGCGAGCAGTTCTTC. Amino acid sequence: CASSQVYIGEQFF.

A few counts support this clonotype. The chain combines TRBV7-2 with TRBJ2-7; 7 positions match TRBD1. The V segment lost 3 bases and the J segment 3 bases; nucleotides outside the gene matches: 5. The CDR3 is 14 residues long. Germline CDR1 SGHTA, CDR2 FQGNSA. DNA for the CDR3: TGTGCCAGCAGCTTTCTGACAGGGTACTACGAGCAGTACTTC. Residues: CASSFLTGYYEQYF. Complete variable domain (other parts from reference TRBV7-2 and TRBJ2-7): GAGVSQSPSNKVTEKGKDVELRCDPISGHTALYWYRQSLGQGLEFLIYFQGNSAPDKSGLPSDRFSAERTGGSVSTLTIQRTQQEDSAVYLCASSFLTGYYEQYFGPGTRLTVT.

This clonotype was counted a few times. The chain carries TRBV28 and TRBJ2-7; 8 positions agree with TRBD1. Germline assignment: CDR1 MDHEN and CDR2 SYDVKM. CDR3 length equals 13 residues. The trim removed 7 bases at V and 3 bases at J, leaving 5 bases unmatched. This CDR3 is CASKRTGFYEQYF. The DNA for the CDR3 is TGTGCCAGCAAAAGGACAGGGTTCTACGAGCAGTACTTC. The variable domain in full, with the rest retrieved from reference TRBV28 and TRBJ2-7, is DVKVTQSSRYLVKRTGEKVFLECVQDMDHENMFWYRQDPGLGLRLIYFSYDVKMKEKGDIPEGYSVSREKKERFSLILESASTNQTSMYLCASKRTGFYEQYFGPGTRLTVT.

This clonotype was seen a few times. The chain joins TRBV10-3 to TRBJ1-6; D call uncertain. Germline V gene sequence: CDR1 ENHRY, CDR2 SYGVKD. Deletions cut 3 bases from V and 8 bases from J, with 11 bases between. The CDR3 loop spans 14 amino acids. This CDR3 is CAISDVGFDSPLHF. CDR3 DNA: TGTGCCATCAGTGATGTGGGGTTCGATTCACCCCTCCACTTT.

This clonotype was observed a handful of times. This chain joins TRBV20-1 and TRBJ1-6; D is uncertain. Germline values: CDR1 DFQATT, CDR2 SNEGSKA (reference sequence). V was trimmed by 3 bases and J by 7 bases, leaving 7 bases between them. The CDR3 has 12 amino acids. The CDR3 DNA follows: TGCAGTGCTAGGGACCTCAATTCACCCCTCCACTTT. Translating it yields CSARDLNSPLHF.